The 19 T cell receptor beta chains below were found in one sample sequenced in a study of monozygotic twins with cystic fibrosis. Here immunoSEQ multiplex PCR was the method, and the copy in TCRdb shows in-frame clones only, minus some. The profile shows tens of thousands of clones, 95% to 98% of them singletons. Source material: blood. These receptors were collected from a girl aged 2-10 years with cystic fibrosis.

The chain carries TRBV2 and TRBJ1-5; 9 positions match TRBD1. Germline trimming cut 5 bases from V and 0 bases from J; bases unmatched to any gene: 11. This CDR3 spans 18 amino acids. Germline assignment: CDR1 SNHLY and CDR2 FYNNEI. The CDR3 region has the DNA TGTGCCAGCAGTAGTCTGGACAGGGGACAACTTAGCAATCAGCCCCAGCATTTT. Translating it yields CASSSLDRGQLSNQPQHF.

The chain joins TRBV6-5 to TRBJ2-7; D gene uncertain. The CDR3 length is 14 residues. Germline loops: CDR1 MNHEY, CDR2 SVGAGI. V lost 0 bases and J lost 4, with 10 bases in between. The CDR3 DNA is TGTGCCAGCAGTTACTCGTCCGCGGTGTACGAGCAGTACTTC. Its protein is CASSYSSAVYEQYF.

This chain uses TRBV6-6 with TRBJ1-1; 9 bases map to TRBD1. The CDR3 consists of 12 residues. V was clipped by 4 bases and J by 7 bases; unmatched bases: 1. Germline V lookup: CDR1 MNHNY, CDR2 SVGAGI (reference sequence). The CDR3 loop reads CASSLGQGEAFF. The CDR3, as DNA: TGTGCCAGCAGTTTGGGACAGGGTGAAGCTTTCTTT.

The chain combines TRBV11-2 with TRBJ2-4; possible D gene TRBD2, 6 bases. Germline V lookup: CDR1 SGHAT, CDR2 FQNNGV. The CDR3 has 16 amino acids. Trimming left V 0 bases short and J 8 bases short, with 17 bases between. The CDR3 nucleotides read TGTGCCAGCAGCTTAGATGAGGCTAGCGCCAGAGACATTCAGTACTTC. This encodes CASSLDEASARDIQYF.

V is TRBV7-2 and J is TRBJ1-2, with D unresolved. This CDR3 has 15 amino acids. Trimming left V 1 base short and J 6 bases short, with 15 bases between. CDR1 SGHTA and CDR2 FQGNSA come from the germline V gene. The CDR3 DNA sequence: TGTGCCAGCAGCTTAGGGGTCGGCGGAGGAGATGGCTACACCTTC. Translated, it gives CASSLGVGGGDGYTF.

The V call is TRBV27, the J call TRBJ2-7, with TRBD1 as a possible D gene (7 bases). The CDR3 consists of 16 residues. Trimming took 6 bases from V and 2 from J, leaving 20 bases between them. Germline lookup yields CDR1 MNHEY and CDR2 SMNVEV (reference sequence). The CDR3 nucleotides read TGTGCCAGCAGACCCCTATGGCGGGACAGAACCTACGAGCAGTACTTC. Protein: CASRPLWRDRTYEQYF.

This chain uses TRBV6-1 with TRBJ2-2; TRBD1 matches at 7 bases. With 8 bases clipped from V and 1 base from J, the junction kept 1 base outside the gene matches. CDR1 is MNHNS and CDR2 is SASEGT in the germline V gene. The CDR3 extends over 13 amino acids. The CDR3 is CASGTVNTGELFF. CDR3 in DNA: TGTGCCAGCGGGACAGTGAACACCGGGGAGCTGTTTTTT.

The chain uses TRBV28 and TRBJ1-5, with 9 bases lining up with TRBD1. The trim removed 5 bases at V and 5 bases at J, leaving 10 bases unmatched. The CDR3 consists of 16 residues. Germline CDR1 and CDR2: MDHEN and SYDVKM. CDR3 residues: CASSAPQGARYQPQHF. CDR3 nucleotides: TGTGCCAGCAGTGCCCCACAGGGGGCGCGATATCAGCCCCAGCATTTT.

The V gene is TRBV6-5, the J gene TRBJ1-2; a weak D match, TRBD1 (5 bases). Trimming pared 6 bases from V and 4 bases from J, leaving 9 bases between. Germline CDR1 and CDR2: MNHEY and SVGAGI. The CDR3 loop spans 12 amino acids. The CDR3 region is CASSRDLYGYTF. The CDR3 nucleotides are TGTGCCAGCAGCCGGGACCTCTATGGCTACACCTTC.

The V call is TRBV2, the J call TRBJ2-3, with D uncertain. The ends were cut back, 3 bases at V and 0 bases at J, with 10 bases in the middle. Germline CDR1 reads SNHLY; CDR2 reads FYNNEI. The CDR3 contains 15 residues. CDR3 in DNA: TGTGCCAGCAGTGATGTAGACGGGAGCACAGATACGCAGTATTTT. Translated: CASSDVDGSTDTQYF.

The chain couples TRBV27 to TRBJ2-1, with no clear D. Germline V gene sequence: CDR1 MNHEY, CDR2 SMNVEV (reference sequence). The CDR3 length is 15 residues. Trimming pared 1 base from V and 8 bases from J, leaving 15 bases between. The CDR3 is CASSLFLTGDDEQFF. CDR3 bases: TGTGCCAGCAGTTTATTCTTGACTGGCGATGATGAGCAGTTCTTC.

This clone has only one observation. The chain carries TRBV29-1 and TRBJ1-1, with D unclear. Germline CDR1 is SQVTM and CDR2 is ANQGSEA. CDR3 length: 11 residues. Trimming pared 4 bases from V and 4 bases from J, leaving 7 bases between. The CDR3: CSVGRGTEAFF. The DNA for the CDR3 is TGCAGCGTTGGCCGGGGCACTGAAGCTTTCTTT.

The CDR3 coding sequence is TGTGCCAGCAAAGAAAGTTCTATCTACAATGAGCAGTTCTTC. This sequence encodes CASKESSIYNEQFF. The V gene is TRBV2, the J gene TRBJ2-1; D is uncertain. This CDR3 region has 14 residues. Per the germline V gene, CDR1 is SNHLY and CDR2 is FYNNEI. Trimming left V 7 bases short and J 3 bases short, with 13 bases between.

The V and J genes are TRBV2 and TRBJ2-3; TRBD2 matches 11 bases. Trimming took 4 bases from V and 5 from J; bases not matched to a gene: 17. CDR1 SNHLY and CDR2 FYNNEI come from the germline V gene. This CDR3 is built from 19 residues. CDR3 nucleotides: TGTGCCAGCAGTGGAGAGTGGGGTAGCGGGAGGGCCGAGGGAGATACGCAGTATTTT. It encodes CASSGEWGSGRAEGDTQYF.

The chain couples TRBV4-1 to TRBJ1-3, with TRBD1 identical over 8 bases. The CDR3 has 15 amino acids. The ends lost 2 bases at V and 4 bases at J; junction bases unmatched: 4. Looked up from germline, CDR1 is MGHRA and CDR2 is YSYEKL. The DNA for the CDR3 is TGCGCCAGCAGCCAAATCAGGGGGCTGGGAAACACCATATATTTT. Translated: CASSQIRGLGNTIYF.

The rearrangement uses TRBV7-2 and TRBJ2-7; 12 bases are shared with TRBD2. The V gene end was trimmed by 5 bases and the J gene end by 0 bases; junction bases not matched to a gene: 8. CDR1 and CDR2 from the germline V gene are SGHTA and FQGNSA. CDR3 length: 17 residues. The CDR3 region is CASSKNGLAGISYEQYF. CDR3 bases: TGTGCCAGCAGCAAAAACGGACTAGCGGGAATCTCCTACGAGCAGTACTTC.

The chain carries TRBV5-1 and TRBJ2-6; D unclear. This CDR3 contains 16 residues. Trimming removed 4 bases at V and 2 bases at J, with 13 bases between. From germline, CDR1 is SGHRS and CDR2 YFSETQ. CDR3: CASSDNPKTGANVLTF. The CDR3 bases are TGCGCCAGCAGCGACAATCCGAAAACTGGGGCCAACGTCCTGACTTTC.

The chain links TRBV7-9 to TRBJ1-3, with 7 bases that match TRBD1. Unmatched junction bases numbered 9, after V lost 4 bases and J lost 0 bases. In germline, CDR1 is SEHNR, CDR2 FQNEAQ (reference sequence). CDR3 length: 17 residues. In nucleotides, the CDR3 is TGTGCCAGCAGCTCGGGGCAGGGGGAACACTCTGGAAACACCATATATTTT. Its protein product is CASSSGQGEHSGNTIYF.

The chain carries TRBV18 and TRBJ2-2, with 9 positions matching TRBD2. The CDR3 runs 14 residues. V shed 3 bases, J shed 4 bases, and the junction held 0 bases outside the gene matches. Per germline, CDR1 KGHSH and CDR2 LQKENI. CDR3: CASSPSGSTGELFF. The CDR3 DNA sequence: TGTGCCAGCTCACCTAGCGGGAGCACCGGGGAGCTGTTTTTT. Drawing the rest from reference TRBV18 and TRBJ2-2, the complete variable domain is NAGVMQNPRHLVRRRGQEARLRCSPMKGHSHVYWYRQLPEEGLKFMVYLQKENIIDESGMPKERFSAEFPKEGPSILRIQQVVRGDSAAYFCASSPSGSTGELFFGEGSRLTVL.